What follows are 18 T cell receptor beta chains derived from one specimen sequenced in a study of beta chain features in type 1 diabetes (dated by TCRdb to the late 2010s). The method was the immunoSEQ multiplex PCR assay. All of the isolated RNA was reverse transcribed with the High Capacity cDNA Reverse Transcription Kit, so expressed TCRB transcripts were sequenced. Here the immuneACCESS table is served through TCRdb, limited to in-frame sequences with V and J called. Missing clones are a known gap in these copies; in checked studies unresolved V genes cover under half, and the rest lacks a known reason. A total of 350,000 or so clones appear in this sample, about 20% of them only once. The ten top clones hold 0.044% of the sample. Sequenced input: naive CD4+ T cells from blood. The cell subset or site label here, explained by the study, means: true naive CD4+ T cells. These receptors were obtained from a woman under 30 in good health.

This clone was found a few times. The V call is TRBV7-8, the J call TRBJ2-1; TRBD2 is a possible D gene (6 bases). This CDR3 has 14 amino acids. Between the trimmed V and J ends, which lost 8 bases and 7 bases, there was a span of 18 bases. Germline V gene sequence: CDR1 SGHVS, CDR2 FQNEAQ. CDR3 protein: CASGGTGWVNEQFF. The CDR3 coding sequence is TGTGCCAGCGGCGGGACCGGTTGGGTGAATGAGCAGTTCTTC.

This clone was observed a handful of times. The chain joins TRBV7-8 to TRBJ2-5; 11 bases align to TRBD2. After removal of 5 bases from V and 12 bases from J, the junction contained 8 bases not matched to a gene. CDR1 SGHVS and CDR2 FQNEAQ come from the germline V gene. This CDR3 comprises 13 residues. Here the CDR3 reads CASSPLAGVVKYF. The CDR3 nucleotides read TGTGCCAGCAGCCCACTAGCGGGAGTAGTAAAGTACTTC.

This clone showed up just a few times. The chain employs TRBV5-1 and TRBJ1-1; a weak D match, TRBD1 (6 bases). This CDR3 spans 14 amino acids. Trimming took 3 bases from V and 1 from J, leaving 10 bases between them. The germline V gene has CDR1 SGHRS and CDR2 YFSETQ. The CDR3 loop reads CASSSEQGNTEAFF. In DNA, the CDR3 is TGCGCCAGCAGCTCGGAACAGGGGAACACTGAAGCTTTCTTT.

The chain recombines TRBV23-1 with TRBJ2-1; 10 bases map to TRBD2. TRBV23-1 is designated an ORF whose function remains uncertain. Unmatched junction bases numbered 12, after V lost 1 base and J lost 6 bases. The CDR3 covers 18 residues. CDR3 sequence reads: CASSQLGGASGSGNEQFF. The CDR3 DNA follows: TGCGCCAGCAGTCAATTGGGGGGGGCTAGCGGGAGTGGCAATGAGCAGTTCTTC.

The chain employs TRBV6-1 and TRBJ2-5, with 8 bases lining up with TRBD2. This CDR3 region has 14 residues. Germline V CDR1 and CDR2: MNHNS, SASEGT. The ends lost 7 bases at V and 4 bases at J; junction bases unmatched: 8. CDR3 nucleotide sequence: TGTGCCAGCATAAAAACGGGAGGGTCAGAGACCCAGTACTTC. As protein: CASIKTGGSETQYF.

The chain joins TRBV27 to TRBJ2-4; 11 bases map to TRBD2. CDR1 and CDR2 (germline): MNHEY, SMNVEV (reference sequence). J was trimmed by 9 bases and V by 7 bases; bases with no gene match: 2. The CDR3 contains 12 residues. CDR3 DNA: TGTGCCAGCATGGGGACTAGCGGCATTCAGTACTTC. Translated, it gives CASMGTSGIQYF.

This clone has just a few counts. This chain links TRBV7-2 with TRBJ1-1, with D possibly matching TRBD1 (5 bases). Germline CDR1 reads SGHTA; CDR2 reads FQGNSA. V lost 4 bases and J 0 bases, leaving 9 bases between the germline ends. CDR3 length equals 14 residues. The CDR3: CASSSQTVNTEAFF. The DNA of the CDR3 is TGTGCCAGCAGCTCACAGACAGTGAACACTGAAGCTTTCTTT.

This clone was picked up a small number of times. The chain is built from TRBV21-1 and TRBJ1-5; TRBD1 was called by the table and not checked on the DNA. TRBV21-1 is a listed pseudogene. The CDR3 is made up of 18 amino acids. CDR3 in amino acids: CASSTLPGQGYSNQPQHF. CDR3 bases: TGTGCCAGCAGCACCCTACCGGGACAGGGTTATAGCAATCAGCCCCAGCATTTT.

This clone was seen only a few times. CDR3 sequence reads: CSVRQGAADTQYF. CDR3 bases: TGCAGCGTAAGACAGGGGGCGGCAGATACGCAGTATTTT. V and J are TRBV29-1 and TRBJ2-3; 10 nucleotides line up with TRBD1. This CDR3 region has 13 residues. J was trimmed by 4 bases and V by 6 bases; bases with no gene match: 4. Looked up from germline, CDR1 is SQVTM and CDR2 is ANQGSEA.

This rearrangement joins TRBV5-1 to TRBJ2-1; maybe TRBD2 (7 bases). The CDR3 totals 15 residues. Per germline, CDR1 SGHRS and CDR2 YFSETQ. Trimming removed 6 bases from V and 8 bases from J, with 21 bases in between. The CDR3 loop is CASTVGGGARDEQFF. The CDR3 DNA reads as TGCGCCAGCACCGTAGGTGGGGGGGCGAGGGATGAGCAGTTCTTC.

This clone was counted only a few times. The V call is TRBV9, the J call TRBJ1-2, with TRBD1 identical over 7 bases. Germline CDR1 reads SGDLS; CDR2 reads YYNGEE. The trim removed 3 bases at V and 8 bases at J, leaving 13 bases unmatched. CDR3 size: 15 residues. In DNA, the CDR3 is TGTGCCAGCAGCGAGGGGGCGTGGGATGCCGTAGGCTACACCTTC. As protein: CASSEGAWDAVGYTF.

CDR3 region: CAIRGGTGDKDNEQFF. The CDR3 DNA reads as TGTGCCATCAGGGGGGGAACGGGAGACAAGGACAATGAGCAGTTCTTC. This chain connects TRBV10-3 to TRBJ2-1; a weak D match, TRBD2 (6 bases). V was clipped by 6 bases and J by 5 bases, with 20 bases between them. Germline V lookup: CDR1 ENHRY, CDR2 SYGVKD. CDR3 length: 16 amino acids.

This clone was detected only a few times. The gene calls are TRBV5-1 and TRBJ2-1; 10 bases are a match to TRBD1. There are 15 residues in the CDR3. Germline V CDR1 and CDR2: SGHRS, YFSETQ. V shed 2 bases, J shed 7 bases, and the junction held 6 bases outside the gene matches. CDR3 protein: CASSFGQGEENEQFF. The DNA for the CDR3 is TGCGCCAGCAGCTTTGGACAGGGGGAGGAGAATGAGCAGTTCTTC. Supplemented by reference TRBV5-1 and TRBJ2-1, the full variable domain reads KAGVTQTPRYLIKTRGQQVTLSCSPISGHRSVSWYQQTPGQGLQFLFEYFSETQRNKGNFPGRFSGRQFSNSRSEMNVSTLELGDSALYLCASSFGQGEENEQFFGPGTRLTVL.

The gene calls are TRBV5-6 and TRBJ2-7; 7 nucleotides align to TRBD1. Germline trimming cut 4 bases from V and 7 bases from J; bases unmatched to any gene: 11. The CDR3 length is 14 residues. Germline V gene sequence: CDR1 SGHDT, CDR2 YYEEEE. The CDR3 sequence is CASSQGRGRREQYF. DNA of the CDR3: TGTGCCAGCAGCCAGGGTAGGGGGCGGAGGGAGCAGTACTTC.

CDR3 sequence (DNA): TGTGCCAGCAGCCTTACCCTTAGGCAGTTCTTC. This translates into CASSLTLRQFF. This rearrangement joins TRBV7-2 to TRBJ2-1; no definite D call. There are 11 residues in the CDR3. The germline V and J ends were trimmed by 5 bases and 12 bases, with 11 bases remaining between them. Germline assignment: CDR1 SGHTA and CDR2 FQGNSA.

The V gene is TRBV7-2, the J gene TRBJ2-3, with 7 bases lining up with TRBD2. The CDR3 extends over 15 amino acids. J gave up 3 bases and V 5 bases, and 8 bases lay outside the gene matches. CDR1 and CDR2 from the germline V gene are SGHTA and FQGNSA. The CDR3 DNA is TGTGCCAGCAGCCGGTTTACTAGCGAAACAGATACGCAGTATTTT. Its protein is CASSRFTSETDTQYF.

Only a few counts were recorded for this clone. The identical CDR3 is also encoded by other nucleotide sequences in the sample. The chain uses TRBV10-3 and TRBJ2-7; TRBD2 is a possible D gene (5 bases). There are 12 residues in the CDR3. The germline gives CDR1 ENHRY, CDR2 SYGVKD. Trimming shortened V by 9 bases and J by 0 bases, and 9 bases separated the two germline ends. CDR3 protein: CAISGNSYEQYF. CDR3 coding DNA: TGTGCCATTTCGGGGAACTCCTACGAGCAGTACTTC.

This clone occurred a few times. The rearrangement joins TRBV19 to TRBJ1-5, with D tentatively TRBD1 (6 bases). The CDR3 covers 14 residues. Germline V CDR1 and CDR2: LNHDA, SQIVND (reference sequence). V was pared by 7 bases and J by 4 bases, with 14 bases between. The CDR3 DNA reads as TGTGCCAGTACTACCGGGACACATAATCAGCCCCAGCATTTT. This translates into CASTTGTHNQPQHF.